This T cell receptor (beta chain) was recorded in a study of cytomegalovirus exposure and HLA in healthy donors. Study outcomes and limitations: The investigators catalogued some 150 TCR beta chains as cytomegalovirus-associated. An assumption of roughly uniform sequencing depth across donors underlay the presence/absence analyses. In vitro assays verified that a few CMV-associated chains recognized CMV antigens specifically. An analysis that was carried out later associated 17,000 or so TCR beta sequences with HLA alleles at 0.05 false discovery rate.

Primers for the PCR totalled 60 Vbeta and 13 Jbeta. TCRdb's table, derived via immunoSEQ multiplex PCR, lists solely in-frame clones and lacks some. The table shows under 300,000 clones, with roughly 70% occurring only once. This clone was detected once. Its antigen remains unidentified. V dropped 0 bases and J dropped 8 bases, with 14 bases sitting between them. The CDR3 totals 14 residues. Germline values: CDR1 MNHNY, CDR2 SVGAGI (reference sequence). This receptor was taken from a female donor in good health and CMV-seronegative. The sequenced sample was PBMCs. This chain links TRBV6-6 with TRBJ2-7; D may be TRBD1 (6 bases). Here the CDR3 DNA reads TGTGCCAGCAGTTACTCGAGGGACACTTACAAGCAGTACTTC. Its translation is CASSYSRDTYKQYF.